Shown below are 12 T cell receptor beta chains from a single sample sequenced in a study of technical replicates of blood from several donors. Clones were read by immunoSEQ multiplex PCR, and TCRdb kept only the in-frame ones, dropping some. Of around 30,000 clones listed, approximately 90% are singletons. The sequenced material came from PBMCs. Receptors originate from a human donor in good health. Some clones in this sample may be carry-over from other donors' samples.

The rearrangement links TRBV5-6 to TRBJ1-4; D is perhaps TRBD1 (6 bases). Trimming took off 4 bases at V and 4 bases at J, with 11 bases between the two ends. This CDR3 has 14 residues. Germline V gives CDR1 SGHDT, CDR2 YYEEEE. The CDR3 sequence: CASSPTGINEKLFF. The DNA for the CDR3 is TGTGCCAGCAGCCCGACAGGAATTAATGAAAAACTGTTTTTT.

The genes are TRBV6-1 and TRBJ1-5; a possible D gene is TRBD1 (6 bases). The CDR3 is made up of 17 amino acids. CDR1 is MNHNS and CDR2 is SASEGT in the germline V gene. Trimming took 2 bases from V and 1 from J, leaving 15 bases between them. CDR3 amino acids: CASSERGATGSNQPQHF. CDR3 coding DNA: TGTGCCAGCAGTGAACGGGGGGCCACGGGGAGCAATCAGCCCCAGCATTTT.

This clone was observed a single time. The chain has TRBV7-9 and TRBJ2-4; 7 bases are shared with TRBD1. The germline gives CDR1 SEHNR, CDR2 FQNEAQ (reference sequence). Trimming removed 5 bases from V and 1 base from J; junction bases left unmatched: 5. The CDR3 is made up of 15 amino acids. CDR3 in amino acids: CASSHPTGAKNIQYF. The CDR3, as DNA: TGTGCCAGCAGCCACCCGACAGGGGCCAAAAACATTCAGTACTTC.

The count of this clone is one. The rearrangement uses TRBV9 and TRBJ2-5, with D maybe TRBD2 (6 bases). CDR1 is SGDLS and CDR2 is YYNGEE in the germline V gene. Trimming stripped 2 bases from V and 5 bases from J, with 13 bases between. The CDR3 totals 14 residues. CDR3 sequence: CASSVGGVRETQYF. CDR3 sequence (DNA): TGTGCCAGCAGCGTCGGAGGGGTGCGGGAGACCCAGTACTTC.

The chain recombines TRBV7-8 with TRBJ1-6, with a tentative D call TRBD1 (5 bases). The length of the CDR3 is 15 residues. Trimming removed 5 bases from V and 7 bases from J, with 15 bases in between. Germline-derived CDR1 and CDR2 are SGHVS and FQNEAQ. The CDR3 loop is CASSPPSGGNSPLHF. As DNA, the CDR3 is TGTGCCAGCAGCCCCCCCTCCGGGGGAAATTCACCCCTCCACTTT.

The V call is TRBV11-1, the J call TRBJ1-6, with 10 bases fitting TRBD1. This CDR3 has 18 amino acids. CDR1 SGHAT and CDR2 FQDESV come from the germline V gene (reference sequence). Trimming cost V 5 bases and J 7 bases; bases outside gene matches: 14. CDR3 protein: CASSPGTGAQGPNSPLHF. For the CDR3, the DNA is TGTGCCAGCAGCCCCGGGACAGGGGCCCAGGGGCCGAATTCACCCCTCCACTTT. Full variable domain (rest looked up from reference TRBV11-1 and TRBJ1-6): EAEVAQSPRYKITEKSQAVAFWCDPISGHATLYWYRQILGQGPELLVQFQDESVVDDSQLPKDRFSAERLKGVDSTLKIQPAELGDSAMYLCASSPGTGAQGPNSPLHFGNGTRLTVT.

The chain links TRBV5-1 to TRBJ1-3, with 7 bases matching TRBD1. The CDR3 loop spans 16 amino acids. Germline CDR1 SGHRS, CDR2 YFSETQ. V lost 1 base and J lost 2; bases outside the gene matches: 6. CDR3 nucleotide sequence: TGCGCCAGCAGCTTGATACCGACAGGGACTGGAAACACCATATATTTT. Translated, it gives CASSLIPTGTGNTIYF.

The rearrangement joins TRBV5-6 to TRBJ1-3; TRBD1 agrees at 8 bases. The CDR3 covers 16 residues. In germline, CDR1 is SGHDT, CDR2 YYEEEE. V lost 4 bases and J lost 1; bases outside the gene matches: 7. CDR3 region: CASSLDRAASGNTIYF. The CDR3 region has the DNA TGTGCCAGCAGCCTGGACAGGGCGGCATCTGGAAACACCATATATTTT.

The rearrangement joins TRBV14 to TRBJ2-1; D might be TRBD2 (6 bases). V was cut by 1 base and J by 11 bases, with 18 bases left in between. The germline V gene has CDR1 SGHDN and CDR2 FVKESK. The CDR3 loop spans 15 amino acids. CDR3 coding DNA: TGTGCCAGCAGCCAAGCGGCGGGGCTCAGAAGTAAGCAGTTCTTC. This translates into CASSQAAGLRSKQFF.

The chain links TRBV4-1 to TRBJ2-7; TRBD2 matches at 7 bases. Losses at the gene ends were 5 bases for V and 5 bases for J; bases not matched to a gene: 12. The CDR3 loop spans 15 amino acids. Germline CDR1 and CDR2: MGHRA and YSYEKL. CDR3 residues: CASSTALAVRDEQYF. In DNA form, the CDR3 reads TGCGCCAGCAGCACAGCCCTAGCGGTTCGCGACGAGCAGTACTTC.

The rearrangement joins TRBV6-5 to TRBJ2-7; 9 positions match TRBD1. CDR1 is MNHEY and CDR2 is SVGAGI in the germline V gene. The junction had 9 bases not matched to a gene; V was cut back by 0 bases and J by 9 bases. The CDR3 has 15 amino acids. This chain's CDR3 is CASSYSNYRGLGQYF. The CDR3 DNA is TGTGCCAGCAGTTACTCGAATTACAGGGGGCTGGGGCAGTACTTC.

The chain recombines TRBV12-1 with TRBJ2-7; whether TRBD1, the table's D call, matches the DNA was not checked. TRBV12-1 is annotated as a pseudogene. The CDR3 consists of 15 residues. CDR3 loop: CASSSRGQGSYEQYF. The DNA of the CDR3 is TGTGCCAGCAGCTCGAGGGGACAGGGCTCCTACGAGCAGTACTTC.